Listed below are T cell receptor beta chains from one sample, sequenced in a study of cytotoxic CD8 clonotypes in ibrutinib-treated CLL. The table came from immunoSEQ multiplex PCR; TCRdb's copy has only in-frame clones and leaves some out. The sample records about 270,000 clones, around 69% being singletons. This specimen was PBMCs, taken at disease progression, from a patient treated with ibrutinib. The receptors stem from a human donor with chronic lymphocytic leukemia. CDR3s include the opening cysteine and the closing phenylalanine or tryptophan. A D gene is named only where the DNA matches it firmly. Not all rows give a size; the values are once, few, many and, for expanded clones, a class.

D gene	V gene	J gene	clone size	CDR3 DNA	CDR3 protein
.	TRBV9	TRBJ1-2	.	TGTGCCAGCAGCGTAGATGGGGGCGACAGATATGGCTACACCTTC	CASSVDGGDRYGYTF
.	TRBV7-3	TRBJ2-2	.	TGTGCCAGCAGCCTGCAAGGGTACACCGGGGAGCTGTTTTTT	CASSLQGYTGELFF
TRBD1	TRBV29-1	TRBJ2-1	.	TGCAGCGTTGATCGCAGGGGGCCGAATGAGCAGTTCTTC	CSVDRRGPNEQFF
.	TRBV7-2	TRBJ1-5	.	TGTGCCAGCAGCTTGCTGGGGGGAGGATATAGCAATCAGCCCCAGCATTTT	CASSLLGGGYSNQPQHF
.	TRBV5-4	TRBJ2-7	.	TGTGCCAGCAGCTTCACAGGGAAAAAAGGTTACGAGCAGTACTTC	CASSFTGKKGYEQYF
.	TRBV9	TRBJ2-1	.	TGTGCCAGCAGCTCGCCCGGGTATGCGGACAATGAGCAGTTCTTC	CASSSPGYADNEQFF
.	TRBV4-3	TRBJ1-2	.	TGCGCCAGCAGCCAAGCACCCACTACTAACTATGGCTACACCTTC	CASSQAPTTNYGYTF
.	TRBV4-1	TRBJ2-5	.	TGCGCCAGCAACTCCGTGGGGGGCAAAAAGACCCAGTACTTC	CASNSVGGKKTQYF
.	TRBV14	TRBJ2-3	once	TGTGCCAGCAGCCATGCACCGGGACGCGCACGATATTTT	CASSHAPGRARYF
.	TRBV10-1	TRBJ2-3	.	TGCGCCAGCACCCGACCGGTGCGTGGGGACACAGATACGCAGTATTTT	CASTRPVRGDTDTQYF
.	TRBV7-6	TRBJ2-7	.	TGTGCCAGCAGCTTATACAGGGCTTCGTACGAGCAGTACTTC	CASSLYRASYEQYF
TRBD1	TRBV10-3	TRBJ1-2	.	TGTGCCAGCCTGAGGGACAGGGGGAACTATGGCTACACCTTC	CASLRDRGNYGYTF
TRBD1	TRBV5-4	TRBJ2-1	.	TGTGCCAGCAGCCGAACAGGGGTTCCTCTCGATGAGCAGTTCTTC	CASSRTGVPLDEQFF